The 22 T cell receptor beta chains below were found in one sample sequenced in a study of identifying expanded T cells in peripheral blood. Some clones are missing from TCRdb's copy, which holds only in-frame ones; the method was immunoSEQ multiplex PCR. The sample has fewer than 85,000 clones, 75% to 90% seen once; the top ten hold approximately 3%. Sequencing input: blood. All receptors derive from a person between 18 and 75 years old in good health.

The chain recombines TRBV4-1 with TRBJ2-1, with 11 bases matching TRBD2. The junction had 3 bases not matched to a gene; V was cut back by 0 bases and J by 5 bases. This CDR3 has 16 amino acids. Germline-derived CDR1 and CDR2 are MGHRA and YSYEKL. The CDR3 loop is CASSQDTGLADNEQFF. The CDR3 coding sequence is TGCGCCAGCAGCCAAGATACGGGACTAGCGGACAATGAGCAGTTCTTC.

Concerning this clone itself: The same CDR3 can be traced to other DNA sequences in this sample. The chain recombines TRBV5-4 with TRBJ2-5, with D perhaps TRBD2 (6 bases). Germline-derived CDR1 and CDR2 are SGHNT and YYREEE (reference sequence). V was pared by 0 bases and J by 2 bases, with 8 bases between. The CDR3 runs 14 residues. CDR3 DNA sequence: TGTGCCAGCAGCTTGGGTGCGGGACAAGAGACCCAGTACTTC. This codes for CASSLGAGQETQYF.

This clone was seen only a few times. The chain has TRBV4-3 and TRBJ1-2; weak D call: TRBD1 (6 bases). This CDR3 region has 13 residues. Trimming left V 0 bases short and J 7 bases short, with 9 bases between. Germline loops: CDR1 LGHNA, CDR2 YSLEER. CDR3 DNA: TGCGCCAGCAGCCAAGACTACAGGGCTGGCTACACCTTC. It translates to CASSQDYRAGYTF.

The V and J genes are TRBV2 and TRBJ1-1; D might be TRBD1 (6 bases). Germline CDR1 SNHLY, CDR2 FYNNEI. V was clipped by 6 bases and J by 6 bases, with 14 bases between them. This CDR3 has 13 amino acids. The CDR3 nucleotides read TGTGCCAGCAGCTACGGACAGACCTCTGAAGCTTTCTTT. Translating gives CASSYGQTSEAFF.

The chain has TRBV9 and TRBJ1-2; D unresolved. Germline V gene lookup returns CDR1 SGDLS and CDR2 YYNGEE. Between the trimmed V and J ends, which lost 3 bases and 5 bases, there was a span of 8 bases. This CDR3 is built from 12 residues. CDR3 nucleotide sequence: TGTGCCAGCAGCGCCGACAAGTATGGCTACACCTTC. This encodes CASSADKYGYTF.

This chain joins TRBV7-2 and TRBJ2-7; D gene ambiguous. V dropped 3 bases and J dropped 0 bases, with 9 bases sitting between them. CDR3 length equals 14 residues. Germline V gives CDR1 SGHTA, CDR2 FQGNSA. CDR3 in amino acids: CASSFSTDSYEQYF. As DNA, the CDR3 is TGTGCCAGCAGCTTTTCCACCGACTCCTACGAGCAGTACTTC.

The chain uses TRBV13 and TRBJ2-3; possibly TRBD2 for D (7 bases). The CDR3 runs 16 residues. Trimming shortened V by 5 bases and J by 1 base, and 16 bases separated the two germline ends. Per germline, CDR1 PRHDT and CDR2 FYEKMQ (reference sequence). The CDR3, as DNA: TGTGCCAGCAGCCCGGGGGGCCTTTTGGGCACAGATACGCAGTATTTT. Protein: CASSPGGLLGTDTQYF.

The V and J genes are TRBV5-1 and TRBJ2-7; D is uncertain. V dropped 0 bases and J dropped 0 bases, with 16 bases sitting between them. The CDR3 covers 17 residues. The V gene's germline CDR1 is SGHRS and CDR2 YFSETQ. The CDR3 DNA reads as TGCGCCAGCAGCTTGGGACCACAGTTCACCAGCTCCTACGAGCAGTACTTC. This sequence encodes CASSLGPQFTSSYEQYF.

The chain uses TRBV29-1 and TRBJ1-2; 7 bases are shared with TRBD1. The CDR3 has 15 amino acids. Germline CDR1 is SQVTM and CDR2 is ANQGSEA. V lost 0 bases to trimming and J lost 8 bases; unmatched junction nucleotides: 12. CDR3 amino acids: CSVEDWDRRGEGYTF. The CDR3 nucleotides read TGCAGCGTTGAAGATTGGGACAGAAGAGGAGAAGGCTACACCTTC.

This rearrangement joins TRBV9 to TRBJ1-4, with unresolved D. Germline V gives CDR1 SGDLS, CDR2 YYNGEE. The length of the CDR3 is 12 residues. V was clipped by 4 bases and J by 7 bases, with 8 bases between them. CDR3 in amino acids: CASSLSGEKLFF. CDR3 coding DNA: TGTGCCAGCAGCCTAAGCGGTGAAAAACTGTTTTTT.

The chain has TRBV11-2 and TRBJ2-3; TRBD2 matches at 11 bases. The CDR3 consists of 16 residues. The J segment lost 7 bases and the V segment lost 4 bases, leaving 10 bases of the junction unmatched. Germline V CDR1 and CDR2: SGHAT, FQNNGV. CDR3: CASSSVLLAGVYTQYF. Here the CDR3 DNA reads TGTGCCAGCAGCTCCGTTCTACTAGCGGGAGTATATACGCAGTATTTT.

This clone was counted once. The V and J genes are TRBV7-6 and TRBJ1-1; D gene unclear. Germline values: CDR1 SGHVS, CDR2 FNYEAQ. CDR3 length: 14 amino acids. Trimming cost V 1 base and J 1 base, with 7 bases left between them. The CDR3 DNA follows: TGTGCCAGCAGCTTAGGACCACAGAACACTGAAGCTTTCTTT. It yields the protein CASSLGPQNTEAFF.

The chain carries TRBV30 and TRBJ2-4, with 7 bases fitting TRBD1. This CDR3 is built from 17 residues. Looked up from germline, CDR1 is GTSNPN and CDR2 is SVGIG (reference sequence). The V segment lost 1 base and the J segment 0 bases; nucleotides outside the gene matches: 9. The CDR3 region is CAWSGFEGAIAKNIQYF. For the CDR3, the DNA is TGTGCCTGGAGTGGATTCGAGGGGGCCATAGCCAAAAACATTCAGTACTTC. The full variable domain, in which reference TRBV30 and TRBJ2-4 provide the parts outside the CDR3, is SQTIHQWPATLVQPVGSPLSLECTVEGTSNPNLYWYRQAAGRGLQLLFYSVGIGQISSEVPQNLSASRPQDRQFILSSKKLLLSDSGFYLCAWSGFEGAIAKNIQYFGAGTRLSVL.

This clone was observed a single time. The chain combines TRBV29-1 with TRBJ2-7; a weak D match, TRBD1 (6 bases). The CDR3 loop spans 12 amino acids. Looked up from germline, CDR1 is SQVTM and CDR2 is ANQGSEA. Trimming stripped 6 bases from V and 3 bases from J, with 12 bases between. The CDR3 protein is CSVTGQRYEQYF. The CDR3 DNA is TGCAGCGTCACGGGACAACGCTACGAGCAGTACTTC.

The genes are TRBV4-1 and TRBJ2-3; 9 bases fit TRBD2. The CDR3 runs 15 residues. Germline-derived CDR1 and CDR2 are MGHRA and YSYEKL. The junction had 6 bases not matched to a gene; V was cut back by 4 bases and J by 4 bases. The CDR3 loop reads CASSRPGLASDTQYF. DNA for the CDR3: TGCGCCAGCAGCCGACCGGGACTAGCATCAGATACGCAGTATTTT.

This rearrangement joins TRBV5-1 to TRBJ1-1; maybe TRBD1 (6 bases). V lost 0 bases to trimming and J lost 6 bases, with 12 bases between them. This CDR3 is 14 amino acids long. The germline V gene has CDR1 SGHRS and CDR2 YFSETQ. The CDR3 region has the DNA TGCGCCAGCAGCTTGGCCGGGGCAGGGGCTGAAGCTTTCTTT. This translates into CASSLAGAGAEAFF.

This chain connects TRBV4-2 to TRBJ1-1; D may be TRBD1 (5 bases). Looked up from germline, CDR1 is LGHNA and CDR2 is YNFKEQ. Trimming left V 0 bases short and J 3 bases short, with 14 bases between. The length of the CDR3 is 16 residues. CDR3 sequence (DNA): TGTGCCAGCAGCCAAGATGGGGGAAGCCTGGACACTGAAGCTTTCTTT. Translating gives CASSQDGGSLDTEAFF.

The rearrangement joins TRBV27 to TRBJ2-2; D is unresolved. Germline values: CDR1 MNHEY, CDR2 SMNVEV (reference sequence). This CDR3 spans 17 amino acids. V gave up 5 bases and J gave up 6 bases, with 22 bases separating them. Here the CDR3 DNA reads TGTGCCAGCAGTCCCTTCGGAAGAGTCCCGTTTCCCGGGGAGCTGTTTTTT. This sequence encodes CASSPFGRVPFPGELFF.

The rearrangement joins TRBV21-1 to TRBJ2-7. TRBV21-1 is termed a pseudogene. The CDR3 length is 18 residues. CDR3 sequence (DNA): TGTGTCAGCAGCAAAGCGCAGAAAAGGGGAGAGCCGTCCTACGAGCAGTACTTC. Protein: CVSSKAQKRGEPSYEQYF.

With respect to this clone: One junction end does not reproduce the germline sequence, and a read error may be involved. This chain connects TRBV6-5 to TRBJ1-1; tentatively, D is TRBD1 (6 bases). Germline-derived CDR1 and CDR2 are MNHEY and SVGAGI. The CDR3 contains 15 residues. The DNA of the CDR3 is TGTGCCAGCAGTGCCACAGGGTTGGGGAACGCTGAAGCTTTCTTT. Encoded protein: CASSATGLGNAEAFF.

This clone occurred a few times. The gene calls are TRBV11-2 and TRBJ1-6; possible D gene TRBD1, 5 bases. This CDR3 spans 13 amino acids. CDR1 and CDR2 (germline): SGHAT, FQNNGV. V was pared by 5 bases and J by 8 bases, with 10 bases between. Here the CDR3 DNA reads TGTGCCAGCAGCCTCCAGGGACATTCACCCCTCCACTTT. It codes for CASSLQGHSPLHF.

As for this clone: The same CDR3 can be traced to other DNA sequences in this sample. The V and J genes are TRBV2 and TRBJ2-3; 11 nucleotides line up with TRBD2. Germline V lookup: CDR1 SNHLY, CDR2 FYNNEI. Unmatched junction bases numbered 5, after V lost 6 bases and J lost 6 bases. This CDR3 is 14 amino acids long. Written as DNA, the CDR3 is TGTGCCAGCAGCACTAGCGGGGGCGGGGATACGCAGTATTTT. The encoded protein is CASSTSGGGDTQYF. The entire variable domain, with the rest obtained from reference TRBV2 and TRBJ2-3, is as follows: EPEVTQTPSHQVTQMGQEVILRCVPISNHLYFYWYRQILGQKVEFLVSFYNNEISEKSEIFDDQFSVERPDGSNFTLKIRSTKLEDSAMYFCASSTSGGGDTQYFGPGTRLTVL.